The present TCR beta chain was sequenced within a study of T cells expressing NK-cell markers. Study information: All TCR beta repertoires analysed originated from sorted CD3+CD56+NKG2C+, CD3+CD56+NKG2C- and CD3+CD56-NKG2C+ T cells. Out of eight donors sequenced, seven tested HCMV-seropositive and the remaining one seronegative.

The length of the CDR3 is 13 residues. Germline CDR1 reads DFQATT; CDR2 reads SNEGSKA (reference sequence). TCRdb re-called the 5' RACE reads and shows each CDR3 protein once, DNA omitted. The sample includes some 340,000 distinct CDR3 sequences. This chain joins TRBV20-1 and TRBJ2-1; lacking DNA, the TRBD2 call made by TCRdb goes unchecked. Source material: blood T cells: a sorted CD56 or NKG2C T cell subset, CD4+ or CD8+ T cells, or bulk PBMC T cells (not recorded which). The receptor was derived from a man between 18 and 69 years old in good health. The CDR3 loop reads CSARGRKYNEQFF.